These 26 T cell receptor beta chains originate from one sample sequenced in a study of early stage breast cancer tumors (dated by TCRdb to the late 2010s). Libraries were prepared through the immunoSEQ multiplex PCR assay. TCRdb took over this immuneACCESS table, retaining in-frame rearrangements with V and J assigned. Such tables are incomplete; in checked studies, under half of the missing clones stem from an unresolved V gene, and the remainder is unexplained. This sample lists about 36,000 clones; less than 80% were detected once. The leading ten clones occupy about 7% of the sample. The sequencing input was blood. The receptors originated from a person between 60 and 69 years old with breast cancer.

The chain recombines TRBV5-1 with TRBJ2-7; D gene unclear. The V and J ends lost 0 bases and 3 bases respectively, with 7 bases between them. Per the germline V gene, CDR1 is SGHRS and CDR2 is YFSETQ. This CDR3 spans 13 amino acids. CDR3 loop: CASSLDRIYEQYF. The CDR3 nucleotides are TGCGCCAGCAGCTTGGACCGGATCTACGAGCAGTACTTC.

This clone was picked up a small number of times. Other DNA sequences in this sample translate to the same CDR3. The chain combines TRBV2 with TRBJ1-5; no definite D call. This CDR3 region has 14 residues. V was trimmed by 6 bases and J by 0 bases, leaving 9 bases between them. Germline V CDR1 and CDR2: SNHLY, FYNNEI. The CDR3 DNA sequence: TGTGCCAGCAGCCGACTGAATAGCAATCAGCCCCAGCATTTT. Its translation is CASSRLNSNQPQHF.

For the CDR3, the DNA is TGTGCCAGCAGCTCCCGGGCTGGAAAACTGTTTTTT. Translating gives CASSSRAGKLFF. V is TRBV11-2 and J is TRBJ1-4; D gene ambiguous. The CDR3 loop spans 12 amino acids. The germline V and J ends were trimmed by 4 bases and 10 bases, with 10 bases remaining between them. Germline V gene data show CDR1 as SGHAT and CDR2 as FQNNGV.

About this clone: The sample holds other DNA sequences that translate to the same CDR3. V and J are TRBV5-1 and TRBJ2-1; 8 positions match TRBD1. Germline V gene lookup returns CDR1 SGHRS and CDR2 YFSETQ. The V segment lost 4 bases and the J segment 4 bases; nucleotides outside the gene matches: 7. This CDR3 spans 15 amino acids. The CDR3 DNA reads TGCGCCAGCAGCCTCGGACAGGGATCATACAATGAGCAGTTCTTC. Protein product: CASSLGQGSYNEQFF.

The genes are TRBV4-1 and TRBJ2-5; D is undetermined. V was clipped by 4 bases and J by 4 bases, with 19 bases between them. Germline CDR1 MGHRA, CDR2 YSYEKL. This CDR3 is built from 16 residues. The CDR3 region is CASSPQWGVRVETQYF. The CDR3 nucleotides read TGCGCCAGCAGCCCCCAATGGGGTGTGAGAGTAGAGACCCAGTACTTC.

The chain combines TRBV9 with TRBJ2-2; D possibly matches TRBD1 or TRBD2 (5 bases each). V was pared by 4 bases and J by 4 bases, with 17 bases between. CDR1 SGDLS and CDR2 YYNGEE come from the germline V gene. This CDR3 contains 16 residues. In nucleotides, the CDR3 is TGTGCCAGCAGCCCGGCCGGGGCCGGTATCACCGGGGAGCTGTTTTTT. It yields the protein CASSPAGAGITGELFF.

This clone was found a few times. The CDR3 coding sequence is TGTGCCAGCAGTGCTGGCACTGAAGCTTTCTTT. Translation: CASSAGTEAFF. This sequence joins TRBV6-1 and TRBJ1-1, with unresolved D. Looked up from germline, CDR1 is MNHNS and CDR2 is SASEGT. This CDR3 is 11 amino acids long. With 4 bases removed from V and 4 bases from J, the gap between germline ends came to 4 bases.

The rearrangement links TRBV18 to TRBJ1-6; 8 positions match TRBD1. This CDR3 is built from 15 residues. The germline V gene encodes CDR1 KGHSH and CDR2 LQKENI. V trimming: 4 bases; J trimming: 7 bases; junction bases outside the gene matches: 6. DNA for the CDR3: TGTGCCAGCTCACTCCTAGACAGGGGAAATTCACCCCTCCACTTT. Encoded protein: CASSLLDRGNSPLHF.

The V call is TRBV5-1, the J call TRBJ1-1, with D perhaps TRBD1 (5 bases). Germline V gene sequence: CDR1 SGHRS, CDR2 YFSETQ. This CDR3 contains 15 residues. V was cut by 1 base and J by 3 bases, with 13 bases left in between. This CDR3 reads CASSLWGGGDTEAFF. The CDR3 DNA reads TGCGCCAGCAGCTTGTGGGGGGGTGGCGACACTGAAGCTTTCTTT.

This chain links TRBV10-3 with TRBJ1-1; 8 bases are shared with TRBD1. The CDR3 covers 15 residues. Germline lookup yields CDR1 ENHRY and CDR2 SYGVKD. Unmatched junction bases numbered 5, after V lost 0 bases and J lost 5 bases. The CDR3: CAISESGQGRTEAFF. Here the CDR3 DNA reads TGTGCCATCAGTGAGTCCGGACAGGGACGGACTGAAGCTTTCTTT.

This clone was found once. This chain uses TRBV5-3 with TRBJ1-2; D is possibly TRBD1 (5 bases). TRBV5-3 falls under the ORF class, with uncertain function. There are 18 residues in the CDR3. The V end lost 2 bases, the J end lost 1 base, and 21 bases lay between the germline ends. In DNA form, the CDR3 reads TGTGCCAGAAGCTTAAATTCAGACAGACCCGGCCTTAACTATGGCTACACCTTC. Its protein is CARSLNSDRPGLNYGYTF.

The J gene is TRBJ2-5, the V gene TRBV25-1, with a tentative D call TRBD2 (7 bases). Per the germline V gene, CDR1 is MGHDK and CDR2 is SYGVNS. Trimming left V 6 bases short and J 0 bases short, with 11 bases between. The CDR3 sequence is 14 residues long. The CDR3 coding sequence is TGTGCCAGCAGGGGGGCGGGAGACCAAGAGACCCAGTACTTC. Translated, it gives CASRGAGDQETQYF.

The CDR3 DNA follows: TGTGCCAGCAGTGTATCAGAATATAGCAATCAGCCCCAGCATTTT. Protein product: CASSVSEYSNQPQHF. V is TRBV6-1 and J is TRBJ1-5, with no clear D. Deletions cut 4 bases from V and 0 bases from J, with 10 bases between. The CDR3 runs 15 residues. From germline, CDR1 is MNHNS and CDR2 SASEGT.

The chain joins TRBV11-2 to TRBJ2-1; TRBD2 aligns across 9 bases. Germline CDR1 reads SGHAT; CDR2 reads FQNNGV. CDR3 length equals 16 residues. Germline trimming cut 2 bases from V and 4 bases from J; bases unmatched to any gene: 6. Here the CDR3 DNA reads TGTGCCAGCAGCTTATTTAGTAGCGGGGGATACAATGAGCAGTTCTTC. Translating it yields CASSLFSSGGYNEQFF.

The chain has TRBV5-4 and TRBJ2-7; 7 nucleotides match TRBD1. V was clipped by 3 bases and J by 0 bases; unmatched bases: 6. The CDR3 contains 15 residues. Germline V CDR1 and CDR2: SGHNT, YYREEE (reference sequence). CDR3 bases: TGTGCCAGCAGCTCCCGGGACAGTCGCTCCTACGAGCAGTACTTC. This translates into CASSSRDSRSYEQYF.

V and J are TRBV5-1 and TRBJ2-5; D is unresolved. CDR3 length equals 12 residues. Trimming pared 1 base from V and 1 base from J, leaving 2 bases between. Germline assignment: CDR1 SGHRS and CDR2 YFSETQ. The CDR3 here is CASSLPQETQYF. Written as DNA, the CDR3 is TGCGCCAGCAGCTTGCCCCAAGAGACCCAGTACTTC.

The J gene is TRBJ2-1, the V gene TRBV19, with a tentative D call TRBD2 (7 bases). Trimming left V 3 bases short and J 5 bases short, with 11 bases between. Germline loops: CDR1 LNHDA, CDR2 SQIVND (reference sequence). This CDR3 comprises 14 residues. As DNA, the CDR3 is TGTGCCAGTAGTATTGGGGGGGCGAACAATGAGCAGTTCTTC. Its protein is CASSIGGANNEQFF.

The chain links TRBV28 to TRBJ2-2; 10 positions agree with TRBD1. V lost 5 bases and J lost 6; bases outside the gene matches: 6. This CDR3 comprises 15 residues. The germline gives CDR1 MDHEN, CDR2 SYDVKM. CDR3 sequence reads: CASSETGTGAGELFF. The DNA for the CDR3 is TGTGCCAGCAGTGAGACCGGGACAGGGGCCGGGGAGCTGTTTTTT.

V and J are TRBV15 and TRBJ2-1; 9 positions agree with TRBD2. CDR1 and CDR2 (germline): LNHNV, YYDKDF (reference sequence). CDR3 size: 16 residues. Trimming at V came to 3 bases and at J to 6 bases, leaving 9 bases not matched to a gene. Written as DNA, the CDR3 is TGTGCCACCAGCAGTTGGGAACTAGCGGGTGGCAATGAGCAGTTCTTC. This translates into CATSSWELAGGNEQFF.

CDR3 sequence (DNA): TGTGCCAGTAGTAGCGGGGGGAATAACGACGCGCAGTACTTC. This sequence encodes CASSSGGNNDAQYF. The chain carries TRBV19 and TRBJ2-5; 8 nucleotides align to TRBD2. J gave up 11 bases and V 4 bases, and 12 bases lay outside the gene matches. The V gene's germline CDR1 is LNHDA and CDR2 SQIVND (reference sequence). The CDR3 runs to 14 residues.

This chain uses TRBV7-2 with TRBJ2-5; D perhaps matches TRBD2 (6 bases). Germline V gives CDR1 SGHTA, CDR2 FQGNSA. This CDR3 comprises 15 residues. Trimming left V 4 bases short and J 4 bases short, with 16 bases between. The CDR3 region has the DNA TGTGCCAGCAGCTCCTATGCGGGATCCTCAGAGACCCAGTACTTC. Protein: CASSSYAGSSETQYF.

The chain carries TRBV2 and TRBJ1-2; unclear D gene. Deletions cut 4 bases from V and 4 bases from J, with 7 bases between. The CDR3 runs to 12 residues. Germline V gene sequence: CDR1 SNHLY, CDR2 FYNNEI. The CDR3 sequence: CASSGQSYGYTF. The CDR3 DNA is TGTGCCAGCAGTGGTCAAAGCTATGGCTACACCTTC.

The chain combines TRBV9 with TRBJ2-1; D is perhaps TRBD2 (7 bases). The CDR3 runs 14 residues. The germline V and J ends were trimmed by 7 bases and 2 bases, with 13 bases remaining between them. Germline V gene data show CDR1 as SGDLS and CDR2 as YYNGEE. In DNA, the CDR3 is TGTGCCAGCTCCCAGGGGAGGGCCTACAATGAGCAGTTCTTC. It yields the protein CASSQGRAYNEQFF.

The chain uses TRBV5-6 and TRBJ1-3; D is ambiguous. Per the germline V gene, CDR1 is SGHDT and CDR2 is YYEEEE. The V end was cut by 4 bases, the J end by 2 bases, with 13 bases between. The CDR3 is 15 residues long. The CDR3 bases are TGTGCCAGCAGCCCAACCTCGGCGCCTGGAAACACCATATATTTT. Its translation is CASSPTSAPGNTIYF.

V is TRBV21-1 and J is TRBJ1-1; TRBD1 is the table's D call, not checked against the DNA. TRBV21-1 is described as a pseudogene. CDR3 length: 18 residues. The CDR3 bases are TGTGCCAGCAGCAGGGGGACAGGGAAATTGGAACCGAACACTGAAGCTTTCTTT. As protein: CASSRGTGKLEPNTEAFF.

This chain joins TRBV6-1 and TRBJ2-5; D is uncertain. Germline loops: CDR1 MNHNS, CDR2 SASEGT. The CDR3 spans 13 residues. Between the trimmed V and J ends, which lost 7 bases and 2 bases, there was a span of 11 bases. CDR3 bases: TGTGCCAGCATCCAAGGGTGGCAAGAGACCCAGTACTTC. Its protein product is CASIQGWQETQYF.